The clone carrying this T cell receptor beta chain showed up many times. Its target is unknown. Tagging with unique molecular identifiers was applied to individual cDNA molecules. One entry per CDR3 protein, called by TCRdb with MiXCR from the 5' RACE reads. The table includes just over 70,000 distinct CDR3 sequences, about 12% detected once. This entry comes from a study of early T cells in non-severe SARS-CoV-2 infection. For the study at large: The authors sequenced bulk RNA from unsorted whole blood, leaving chains unpaired.

The CDR3 sequence is 15 residues long. Trimming cost V 5 bases and J 0 bases, with 10 bases left between them. In germline, CDR1 is SGHAT, CDR2 FQNNGV. Regarding the study as a whole: VDJdb matching, biased toward anti-spike CD8 responses, missed private and CD4 specificities.

V is TRBV11-2 and J is TRBJ1-4; D uncertain. Sequenced material: whole blood. This receptor was taken from an adult who was a healthcare worker with PCR-confirmed SARS-CoV-2 infection or an uninfected control (not recorded which). The CDR3 protein is CASSIRAATNEKLFF. CDR3 DNA sequence: TGTGCCAGCAGCATTAGGGCGGCAACTAATGAAAAACTGTTTTTT.